The entry below describes one TCR beta chain. The specificity of this receptor is unknown. No base qualities exist here, and no much larger clone lies one base off it. This entry is derived from a study of T cells in Graves' hyperthyroidism and ophthalmopathy (dated by TCRdb to the late 2010s). The study in broad terms: Peripheral blood samples were taken at initial diagnosis, before any treatment was given. To identify TCR V-J signatures that set the groups apart, the researchers used a discovery cohort of 100 patients, made up of 43 with Graves' ophthalmopathy and 57 with stable Graves' hyperthyroidism. Prospective prediction of ophthalmopathy was tested in an independent validation cohort consisting of 18 hyperthyroidism patients and around 17 patients who later progressed to ophthalmopathy. For training and testing, the 110 or so patients in the discovery cohort were randomly divided in a 7:3 ratio. In several Graves' hyperthyroidism patients, the study also compared T-cell repertoires from thyroid tissue with T-cell repertoires from blood. After sampling, hyperthyroidism patients received methimazole starting at 30 mg daily, and ophthalmopathy patients received high-dose intravenous methylprednisolone. The paper reports TCR Vbeta CDR3 sequencing of fewer than 150 peripheral blood samples: under 45 ophthalmopathy, under 85 hyperthyroidism and around 17 progressor patients.

Paper-wide results and their limitations: A model built on a 13 V-J signature distinguished ophthalmopathy from stable hyperthyroidism, reaching approximately 89% sensitivity and around 81% specificity in cross-validation and 80%/75% in testing. No statistical method was used to set the sample size in advance, and investigators knew the group allocation. Most expanded thyroid clonotypes (frequency above 0.001) were also detected in blood, suggesting blood repertoires may reflect thyroid immune responses. During validation, the model predicted progression to ophthalmopathy a median of approximately six months ahead of onset, with 60% to 71% sensitivity and roughly 72% specificity.

The CDR3 runs 15 residues from the cysteine to the phenylalanine. The DNA shown is the 45-base CDR3, in frame from base 1. The junction shows trimming of 5 bases on V and 5 bases on J, plus 15 bases between the germline ends. Stable Graves' hyperthyroidism was defined as the absence of progression to ophthalmopathy over 18 months of follow-up. Hyperthyroidism patients were aged 18 to 65 years and newly diagnosed, with disease duration of less than 2 months. Exclusion was applied to patients with uncontrolled infections, other autoimmune diseases, pregnancy or lactation. Diagnoses were based on clinical symptoms, serum thyroxine and TRAb, thyroid ultrasound and orbital computed tomography. PBMCs were separated from around 9.1 ml of fresh peripheral blood using Ficoll-Paque density gradient centrifugation. Trizol reagent was used to extract total RNA, and RNA quality was then checked on an Agilent 2100 Bioanalyzer.

The TCR beta CDR3 regions were amplified from the RNA transcripts. A first-round RT-PCR of the TCR CDR3 used the HTBI primer set with the Qiagen OneStep RT-PCR kit. Libraries were constructed in a second round of multiplex PCR, after which size selection and purification were performed. The libraries were sequenced on an Illumina HiSeq2000 using paired-end 100 bp reads. As for how the authors treated the data: SOAPnuke was used to process the raw data, with reads discarded if the reads contained adapters or uncalled bases, had a mean Phred below 15, or lacked an exact constant-primer or identifier match. COPE v1.2.5 was used to merge high-quality paired reads, and clonotypes were defined as unique nucleotide sequences. MiTCR v1.1 was used to align clonotypes to the IMGT TRBV, TRBD and TRBJ reference segments. Only V-J combinations with frequency above 0.0001, covering 98% to 99.2% of repertoires, were analysed. The TCS score was defined as F50 (clonal expansion) divided by E x V (chaos), with BLOSUM62-based TCRdist calculated between CDR3 peptides within each V-J. Welch's t-statistics and random forest reduced roughly 500 V-J features to 13, which were used in a naive Bayes classifier (R e1071). The public reads were run again by TCRdb, first through fastp at Q25 and then through MiXCR, and only productive beta chains were kept. Entries are consolidated by CDR3 protein sequence, retaining the most common genes and DNA. None of the V and J calls come from the authors' own analysis; TCRdb made them. The sample table holds some 500,000 distinct CDR3 sequences, of which around 15% were seen once. Around 17% of the sample goes to the ten largest clones.

Sample: blood. This sequence was found in a woman in her late teens or twenties with Graves' hyperthyroidism. The V and J genes are TRBV12-3 or TRBV12-4 and TRBJ1-4; no D gene call is confident. In nucleotide form, the sequence is TGTGCCAGCAGTCCCTCGCCACGTTCGAATGAAAAACTGTTTTTT. Its protein reads: CASSPSPRSNEKLFF.